This is a list of T cell receptor beta chains from one sample in a study of Graves' ophthalmopathy and Graves' hyperthyroidism. TCRdb ran MiXCR on the multiplex PCR reads and lists one entry per CDR3 protein. Found here are hundreds of thousands of distinct CDR3 sequences, 20% to 25% of them singletons; the top ten hold around 6.9%. Sequenced: peripheral blood. The source of these receptors is a young woman with stable Graves' hyperthyroidism. Some clones in this sample may be carry-over from other donors' samples. CDR3s include the opening cysteine and the closing phenylalanine or tryptophan. Each record gives: V gene, J gene, CDR3 protein.

TRBV28	TRBJ1-5	CASSPPDRRWQPQHF
TRBV4-1	TRBJ2-4	CASSPDSLAKNIQYF
TRBV3-1	TRBJ2-4	CASSQGLAGGDIQYF
TRBV7-9	TRBJ2-7	CASSLVTSSYEQYF
TRBV20-1	TRBJ1-5	CSANPVVDWNQPQHF
TRBV7-2	TRBJ1-5	CASSLGQGKGQPQHF
TRBV6-1	TRBJ1-1	CASRNPTGVEAFF
TRBV29-1	TRBJ1-1	CSVQHTEAFF
TRBV20-1	TRBJ1-1	CSPWGQGANTEAFF
TRBV28	TRBJ1-6	CASTYTGVSASPLHF
TRBV9	TRBJ1-3	CASSDGTGVFGNTIYF
TRBV12-3/TRBV12-4	TRBJ2-7	CASSTTGTGDEQYF
TRBV20-1	TRBJ2-7	CSAPGEFYEQYF
TRBV5-1	TRBJ2-7	CASSSGRGRALYEQYF